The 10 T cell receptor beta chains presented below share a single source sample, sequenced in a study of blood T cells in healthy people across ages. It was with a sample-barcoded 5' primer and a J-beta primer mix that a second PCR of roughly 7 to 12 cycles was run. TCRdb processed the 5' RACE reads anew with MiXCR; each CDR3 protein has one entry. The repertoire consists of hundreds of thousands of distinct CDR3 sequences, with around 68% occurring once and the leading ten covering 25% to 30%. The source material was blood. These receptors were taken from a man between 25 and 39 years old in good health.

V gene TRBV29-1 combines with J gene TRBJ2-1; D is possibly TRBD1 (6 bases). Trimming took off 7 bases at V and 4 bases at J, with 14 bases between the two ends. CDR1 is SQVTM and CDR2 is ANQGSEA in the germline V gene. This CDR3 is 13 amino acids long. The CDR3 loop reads CSAGTPAYNEQFF. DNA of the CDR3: TGCAGCGCCGGGACACCAGCTTACAATGAGCAGTTCTTC.

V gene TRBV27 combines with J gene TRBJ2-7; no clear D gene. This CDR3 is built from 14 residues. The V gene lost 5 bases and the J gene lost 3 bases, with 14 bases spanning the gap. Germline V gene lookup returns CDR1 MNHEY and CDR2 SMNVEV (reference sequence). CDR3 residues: CASSTGRSNYEQYF. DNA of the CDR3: TGTGCCAGCAGTACCGGACGGAGCAACTACGAGCAGTACTTC.

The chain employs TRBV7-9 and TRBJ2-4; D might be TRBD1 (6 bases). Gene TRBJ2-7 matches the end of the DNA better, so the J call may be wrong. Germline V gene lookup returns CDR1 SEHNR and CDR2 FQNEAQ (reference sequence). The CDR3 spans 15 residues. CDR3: CASSLAAGASYEQYF. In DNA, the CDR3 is TGTGCCAGCAGCTTAGCCGCAGGGGCCTCCTACGAGCAGTACTTC.

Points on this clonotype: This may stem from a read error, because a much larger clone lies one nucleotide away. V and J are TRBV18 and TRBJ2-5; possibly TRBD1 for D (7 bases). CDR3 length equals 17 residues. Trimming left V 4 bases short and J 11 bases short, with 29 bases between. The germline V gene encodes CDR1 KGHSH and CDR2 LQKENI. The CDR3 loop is CASSLLRGAGGSYGQYF. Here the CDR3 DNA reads TGTGCCAGCTCACTCCTTCGAGGTGCAGGGGGGTCCTACGGGCAGTACTTC.

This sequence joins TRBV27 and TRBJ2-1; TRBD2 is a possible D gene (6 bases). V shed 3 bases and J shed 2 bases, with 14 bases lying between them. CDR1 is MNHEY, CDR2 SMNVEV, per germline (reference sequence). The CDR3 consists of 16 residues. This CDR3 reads CASSFFGAGPYNEQFF. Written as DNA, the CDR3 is TGTGCCAGCAGTTTCTTCGGCGCGGGGCCCTACAATGAGCAGTTCTTC.

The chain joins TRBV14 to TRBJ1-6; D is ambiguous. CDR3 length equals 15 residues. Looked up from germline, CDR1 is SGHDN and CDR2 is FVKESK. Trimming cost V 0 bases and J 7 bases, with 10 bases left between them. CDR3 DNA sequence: TGTGCCAGCAGCCAAGAAAGAGTGCCCAATTCACCCCTCCACTTT. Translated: CASSQERVPNSPLHF.

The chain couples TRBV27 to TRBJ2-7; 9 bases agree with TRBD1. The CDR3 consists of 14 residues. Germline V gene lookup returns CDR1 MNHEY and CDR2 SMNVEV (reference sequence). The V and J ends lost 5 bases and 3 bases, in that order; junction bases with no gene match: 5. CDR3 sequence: CASSTRDRVYEQYF. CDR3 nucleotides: TGTGCCAGCAGTACCCGGGACAGGGTCTACGAGCAGTACTTC.

CDR3 region: CASSFEQEIQETQYF. CDR3 coding DNA: TGTGCCAGCAGTTTCGAACAGGAGATCCAAGAGACCCAGTACTTC. The genes are TRBV28 and TRBJ2-5; a possible D gene is TRBD1 (5 bases). Per germline, CDR1 MDHEN and CDR2 SYDVKM. V shed 3 bases and J shed 1 base, with 12 bases lying between them. The CDR3 runs to 15 residues.

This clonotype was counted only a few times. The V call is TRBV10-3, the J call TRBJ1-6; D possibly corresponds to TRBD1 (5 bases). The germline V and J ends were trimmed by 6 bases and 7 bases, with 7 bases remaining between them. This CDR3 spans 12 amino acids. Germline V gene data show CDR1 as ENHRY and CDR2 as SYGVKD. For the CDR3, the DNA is TGTGCCATCAGAGACAGCAATTCACCCCTCCACTTT. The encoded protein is CAIRDSNSPLHF.

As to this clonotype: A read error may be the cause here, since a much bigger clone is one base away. This chain's CDR3 is CASSYSQGAYGNQPQHF. For the CDR3, the DNA is TGTGCCAGCAGTTACAGTCAGGGGGCGTATGGCAATCAGCCCCAGCATTTT. This chain joins TRBV6-2 or TRBV6-3 and TRBJ1-5; 8 nucleotides line up with TRBD1. CDR1 MNHEY and CDR2 SVGEGT come from the germline V gene. The V gene end was trimmed by 2 bases and the J gene end by 2 bases; junction bases not matched to a gene: 8. The length of the CDR3 is 17 residues.